This record concerns one T cell receptor beta chain sequence. Per the original methods: Nucleated cell counts were estimated from reference gene primer amplification. Using immunoSEQ multiplex PCR, the repertoire was profiled, and TCRdb retains in-frame clones only, with some absent. The D gene and trimming were derived from the DNA, and the V and J assignments and clone size from that table. The sample carries fewer than 350,000 clones, 75% to 90% recorded once. Germline CDR1 is SGHTA and CDR2 is FQGNSA. Deletions cut 3 bases from V and 5 bases from J, with 8 bases between. The CDR3 runs to 13 residues. These data are taken from a study of blood T cell repertoires in COVID-19. Study as a whole: The samples span acute and convalescent COVID-19 from the United States, Italy and Spain.

Those who participated ranged in age from roughly 18 to 89 years and resided in about two dozen US areas. Participants reported their clinical history, and cohort assignment relied on those reports. Sequencing input: PBMCs or T cells enriched from blood (not recorded which). The chain carries TRBV7-2 and TRBJ1-5; D gene ambiguous. The TCR was taken from a woman in her twenties or thirties who had been exposed to COVID-19. The CDR3 sequence: CASSLYEDQPQHF. The CDR3 DNA is TGTGCCAGCAGCTTGTACGAGGATCAGCCCCAGCATTTT.